This TCR beta chain is drawn from a study of CD8 T cells in Susac syndrome. Study-level results: The authors acknowledged that the study's TCR sequencing and HLA analysis involved relatively few individuals.

With respect to this clonotype: Its antigen is still unknown.

RNA totalling about 0.5 to 1 ug underwent reverse transcription with random hexamers. The authors amplified TCR beta CDR3 across 54 Vbeta and 13 Jbeta using immunoSEQ multiplex PCR. TCRdb used MiXCR to reprocess the immunoSEQ multiplex PCR reads, holding one entry per CDR3 protein. The sample records some 150,000 distinct CDR3 sequences, roughly 95% being singletons. CD8+ and CD4+ T cells from blood underwent TCR beta sequencing. The TEMRA cells underwent FACS enrichment, while the CD8+ and CD4+ T cells underwent negative isolation. The receptor was derived from a human donor in good health. Sequencing used CD4+ T cells from PBMCs.

The CDR3 bases are TGTGCCTGGAGGGGTGGAACAGATACGCAGTATTTT. The encoded protein is CAWRGGTDTQYF. This chain connects TRBV30 to TRBJ2-3; D is uncertain. From germline, CDR1 is GTSNPN and CDR2 SVGIG (reference sequence). The V and J ends lost 3 bases and 3 bases respectively, with 7 bases between them. The length of the CDR3 is 12 residues.